Below, one T cell receptor beta chain is given with its context. What it recognizes is unknown. The V and J ends lost 0 bases and 4 bases respectively, with 11 bases between them. Germline V gene sequence: CDR1 KGHDR, CDR2 SFDVKD. This CDR3 spans 16 amino acids. Treatment here: approximately nine-day PBMC culture with coronavirus spike peptide pools or control peptides (ViraFEST assay). The data originate from a study of vaccination and CD4 T cells after COVID-19. Study-wide context: The convalescents were made up of six males and four females, two of whom were Hispanic. Median time from COVID diagnosis to post-COVID sampling was 101 days (35 to 161).

With the Oncomine TCR Beta short-read assay, DNA from cultured CD4+ T cells was sequenced. TCRdb reprocessed the PCR reads via MiXCR and lists one record per CDR3 protein. The sample lists about 12,000 distinct CDR3 sequences, roughly 77% occurring once. This rearrangement joins TRBV24-1 to TRBJ2-2; D not resolved. The sequence derives from a human donor who had recovered from COVID-19. The sequenced sample was CD4+ T cells from blood, cultured in vitro. The CDR3 DNA sequence: TGTGCCACCAGTGATTTGAACTTTGGTGGCACCGGGGAGCTGTTTTTT. Encoded protein: CATSDLNFGGTGELFF.